The present T cell receptor beta chain was sequenced within a study of blood T cell repertoires in COVID-19. A note on this clone: Other DNA sequences in this sample translate to the same CDR3.

One Seattle source followed patients from active infection through their disease course. Trimming removed 3 bases from V and 6 bases from J, with 8 bases in between. The CDR3 has 12 amino acids. Original data processing: Nucleated cell number was recorded as an estimate derived from reference gene primer amplification. The method was immunoSEQ multiplex PCR; TCRdb's version includes in-frame clones alone and lacks a portion of them. Clonal size and the V and J genes are those of that table, whereas D and trimming came from the DNA. The table has some 450,000 clones, 70% to 90% seen once. The material sequenced was peripheral blood. The receptor was isolated from a woman between 50 and 59 years old with COVID-19, enrolled during active disease. This chain uses TRBV12-3 or TRBV12-4 with TRBJ1-2; D may be TRBD1 (6 bases). CDR3: CASSLRGNGYTF. CDR3 nucleotide sequence: TGTGCCAGCAGTTTGAGGGGGAATGGCTACACCTTC.